Listed below are T cell receptor beta chains from one sample, sequenced in a study of cytomegalovirus exposure and HLA in healthy donors. Produced via immunoSEQ multiplex PCR; TCRdb's table is partial and in-frame only. Among roughly 130,000 clones listed, approximately 70% were seen once. The specimen sequenced was PBMCs. These receptors all come from a woman in her thirties or forties in good health and CMV-seronegative. Both conserved end residues are part of each CDR3. Fields, in order: clone size, D gene, J gene, V gene, CDR3 protein, CDR3 DNA. A D gene is named only where the DNA matches it firmly. Expanded clones get a size class; other rows say once, few or many, or leave the size out.

clone_size: NA; d_call: NA; j_call: TRBJ1-6; v_call: TRBV19; cdr3_aa: CASSRGASMGRNSPLHF; cdr3_nt: TGTGCCAGTAGTAGGGGAGCCTCCATGGGTAGGAATTCACCCCTCCACTTT
clone_size: NA; d_call: NA; j_call: TRBJ2-1; v_call: TRBV7-6; cdr3_aa: CASSAIIRAAYNEQFF; cdr3_nt: TGTGCCAGCAGCGCCATCATCCGAGCGGCCTACAATGAGCAGTTCTTC
clone_size: NA; d_call: TRBD2; j_call: TRBJ2-3; v_call: TRBV5-6; cdr3_aa: CASSFLAGGFADTQYF; cdr3_nt: TGTGCCAGCAGCTTCCTAGCGGGGGGGTTCGCAGATACGCAGTATTTT
clone_size: NA; d_call: NA; j_call: TRBJ1-1; v_call: TRBV2; cdr3_aa: CASKFQGNTEAFF; cdr3_nt: TGTGCCAGCAAATTCCAGGGGAACACTGAAGCTTTCTTT
clone_size: few; d_call: TRBD2; j_call: TRBJ2-3; v_call: TRBV4-3; cdr3_aa: CASSPNRERGGTDTQYF; cdr3_nt: TGCGCCAGCAGCCCGAACCGTGAGCGGGGGGGCACAGATACGCAGTATTTT
clone_size: NA; d_call: NA; j_call: TRBJ2-1; v_call: TRBV6-5; cdr3_aa: CASSYASGSSYNEQFF; cdr3_nt: TGTGCCAGCAGTTACGCCTCCGGGAGCTCCTACAATGAGCAGTTCTTC
clone_size: NA; d_call: TRBD1; j_call: TRBJ2-1; v_call: TRBV2; cdr3_aa: CASSHRWTGGLFYNEQFF; cdr3_nt: TGTGCCAGCAGTCACCGTTGGACAGGGGGCTTGTTCTACAATGAGCAGTTCTTC
clone_size: NA; d_call: TRBD2; j_call: TRBJ2-3; v_call: TRBV5-6; cdr3_aa: CASSSLAGGGYF; cdr3_nt: TGTGCCAGCAGCTCACTAGCGGGGGGAGGGTATTTT
clone_size: NA; d_call: TRBD1; j_call: TRBJ1-6; v_call: TRBV19; cdr3_aa: CASNRGNDSPLHF; cdr3_nt: TGTGCCAGTAACAGGGGGAATGATTCACCCCTCCACTTT
clone_size: NA; d_call: TRBD1; j_call: TRBJ1-2; v_call: TRBV23-1; cdr3_aa: CASSRQGSPQFYGYTF; cdr3_nt: TGCGCCAGCAGTAGACAGGGTTCCCCCCAATTCTATGGCTACACCTTC
clone_size: NA; d_call: NA; j_call: TRBJ2-1; v_call: TRBV19; cdr3_aa: CASSIGDSGQFF; cdr3_nt: TGTGCCAGTAGTATAGGTGACTCGGGGCAGTTCTTC
clone_size: NA; d_call: TRBD2; j_call: TRBJ2-7; v_call: TRBV7-8; cdr3_aa: CASSLGRGGEQYF; cdr3_nt: TGTGCCAGCAGCTTAGGACGGGGGGGCGAGCAGTACTTC
clone_size: NA; d_call: NA; j_call: TRBJ1-1; v_call: TRBV14; cdr3_aa: CASSPSIEGSAQKNTEAFF; cdr3_nt: TGTGCCAGCAGCCCCAGTATTGAGGGTTCGGCCCAAAAGAACACTGAAGCTTTCTTT
clone_size: few; d_call: NA; j_call: TRBJ2-2; v_call: TRBV15; cdr3_aa: CATSRGGGGRELFF; cdr3_nt: TGTGCCACCAGCAGAGGTGGTGGGGGCCGGGAGCTGTTTTTT
clone_size: few; d_call: NA; j_call: TRBJ1-2; v_call: TRBV5-6; cdr3_aa: CASSLGSHNALYGYTF; cdr3_nt: TGTGCCAGCAGCTTGGGGTCCCATAATGCGCTCTATGGCTACACCTTC
clone_size: NA; d_call: TRBD2; j_call: TRBJ2-5; v_call: TRBV7-2; cdr3_aa: CASSTASGVETQYF; cdr3_nt: TGTGCCAGCAGCACTGCAAGCGGGGTAGAGACCCAGTACTTC
clone_size: once; d_call: TRBD1; j_call: TRBJ1-5; v_call: TRBV19; cdr3_aa: CASSIFRTGLNQPQHF; cdr3_nt: TGTGCCAGTAGTATTTTCCGGACAGGCCTCAATCAGCCCCAGCATTTT
clone_size: NA; d_call: TRBD1; j_call: TRBJ2-5; v_call: TRBV4-1; cdr3_aa: CASSQGVDRVETQYF; cdr3_nt: TGCGCCAGCAGCCAAGGGGTGGACAGGGTAGAGACCCAGTACTTC
clone_size: NA; d_call: TRBD1; j_call: TRBJ2-3; v_call: TRBV7-9; cdr3_aa: CASSLGGQGWDTQYF; cdr3_nt: TGTGCCAGCAGCTTAGGAGGACAGGGGTGGGATACGCAGTATTTT
clone_size: once; d_call: TRBD1; j_call: TRBJ1-3; v_call: TRBV10-3; cdr3_aa: CAISNDRASGNTIYF; cdr3_nt: TGTGCCATCAGTAACGACAGGGCCTCCGGAAACACCATATATTTT
clone_size: NA; d_call: NA; j_call: TRBJ1-1; v_call: TRBV28; cdr3_aa: CASSFFLQGNTEAFF; cdr3_nt: TGTGCCAGCAGTTTTTTTCTCCAGGGGAACACTGAAGCTTTCTTT
clone_size: NA; d_call: NA; j_call: TRBJ2-1; v_call: TRBV27; cdr3_aa: CASSLNPGVGEQFF; cdr3_nt: TGTGCCAGCAGTTTAAATCCAGGCGTTGGGGAGCAGTTCTTC
clone_size: once; d_call: NA; j_call: TRBJ1-5; v_call: TRBV6-1; cdr3_aa: CASSEAAVLGGDQPQHF; cdr3_nt: TGTGCCAGCAGTGAAGCGGCGGTGTTAGGCGGAGATCAGCCCCAGCATTTT